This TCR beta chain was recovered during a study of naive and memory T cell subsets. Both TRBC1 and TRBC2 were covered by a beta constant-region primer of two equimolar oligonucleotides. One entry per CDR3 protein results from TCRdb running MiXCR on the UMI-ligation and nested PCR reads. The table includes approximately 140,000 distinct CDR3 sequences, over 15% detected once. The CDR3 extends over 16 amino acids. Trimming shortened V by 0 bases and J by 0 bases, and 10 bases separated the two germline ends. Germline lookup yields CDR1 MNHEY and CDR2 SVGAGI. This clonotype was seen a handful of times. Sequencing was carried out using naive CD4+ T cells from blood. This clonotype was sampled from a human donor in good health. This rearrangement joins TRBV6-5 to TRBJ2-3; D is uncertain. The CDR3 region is CASSYSAPRSTDTQYF. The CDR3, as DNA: TGTGCCAGCAGTTACTCGGCACCCCGAAGCACAGATACGCAGTATTTT.